This T cell receptor (beta chain) was obtained from a study of T cells after yellow fever vaccination. Study in general: Some fractions had low cell numbers, and these were prepared with SMART-Seq v4 Ultra Low Input.

V shed 6 bases, J shed 10 bases, and the junction held 7 bases outside the gene matches. The CDR3 has 14 amino acids. Findings of the study overall: Abundant bulk-derived clonotypes could contaminate FACS-sorted repertoires. Peaking faster, on day 5 versus 15, the secondary response was nonetheless weaker. Across the CD4 and CD8 compartments, a small share of clonotypes was present in both.

From the 5' RACE reads, TCRdb called clonotypes with MiXCR, one entry per CDR3 protein. The sample consists of about 340,000 distinct CDR3 sequences, 7.5% to 9% of them appearing once. About this clonotype: Its antigen is undetermined.

The specimen was PBMCs, collected on the day of the first yellow fever vaccination. The gene calls are TRBV12-3 or TRBV12-4 and TRBJ1-6, with 9 bases identical to TRBD1. This TCR was recovered from a man younger than 30 who received the YFV17D yellow fever vaccine. CDR3: CASSLNRGQSPLHF. In DNA form, the CDR3 reads TGTGCCAGCAGCCTGAACAGGGGGCAATCACCCCTCCACTTT.